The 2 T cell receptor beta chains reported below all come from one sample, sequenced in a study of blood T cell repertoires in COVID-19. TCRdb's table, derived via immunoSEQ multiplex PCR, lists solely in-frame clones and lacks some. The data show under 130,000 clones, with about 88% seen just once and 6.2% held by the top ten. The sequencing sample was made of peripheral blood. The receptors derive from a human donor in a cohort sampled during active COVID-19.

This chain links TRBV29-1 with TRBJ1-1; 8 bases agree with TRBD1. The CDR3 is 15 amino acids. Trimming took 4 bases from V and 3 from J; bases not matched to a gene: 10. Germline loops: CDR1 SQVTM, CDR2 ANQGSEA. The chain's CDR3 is CSVAQGNRGDTEAFF. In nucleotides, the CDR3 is TGCAGCGTTGCCCAGGGCAACAGGGGGGACACTGAAGCTTTCTTT.

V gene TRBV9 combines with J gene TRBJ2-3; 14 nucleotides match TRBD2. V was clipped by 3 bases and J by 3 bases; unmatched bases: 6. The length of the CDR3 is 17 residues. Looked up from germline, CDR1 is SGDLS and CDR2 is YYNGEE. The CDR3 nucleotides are TGTGCCAGCAGCGCGACTAGCGGGAGGGCCAGGACAGATACGCAGTATTTT. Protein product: CASSATSGRARTDTQYF.